Each of the 15 T cell receptor beta chains below was sequenced from the same sample in a study of lymphopenia after photon versus proton radiotherapy. The data were produced by immunoSEQ multiplex PCR, yet TCRdb's version contains in-frame clones alone and is incomplete. This table has tens of thousands of clones, around nine tenths appearing once. The source material was peripheral blood, sampled from a patient treated with photon-based radiotherapy. These receptors were taken from a woman between 50 and 59 years old with cholangiocarcinoma.

The chain uses TRBV7-8 and TRBJ2-7; weak D call: TRBD2 (6 bases). Germline V gene lookup returns CDR1 SGHVS and CDR2 FQNEAQ. CDR3 size: 15 residues. The V end lost 6 bases, the J end lost 5 bases, and 20 bases lay between the germline ends. The CDR3 DNA reads TGTGCCAGCAGGCCGCCGGGACTCTCTACTCACGAGCAGTACTTC. It codes for CASRPPGLSTHEQYF. Full variable domain (missing parts from reference TRBV7-8 and TRBJ2-7): GAGVSQSPRYKVAKRGQDVALRCDPISGHVSLFWYQQALGQGPEFLTYFQNEAQLDKSGLPSDRFFAERPEGSVSTLKIQRTQQEDSAVYLCASRPPGLSTHEQYFGPGTRLTVT.

The chain's CDR3 is CASSFTGLPGNTIYF. The CDR3 DNA reads TGCGCCAGCAGTTTTACAGGGCTCCCTGGAAACACCATATATTTT. The chain employs TRBV5-1 and TRBJ1-3; D perhaps matches TRBD1 (6 bases). This CDR3 spans 15 amino acids. CDR1 is SGHRS, CDR2 YFSETQ, per germline. Trimming left V 5 bases short and J 2 bases short, with 14 bases between.

The rearrangement joins TRBV4-3 to TRBJ2-1; 9 bases fit TRBD2. CDR3 size: 18 residues. After removal of 1 base from V and 8 bases from J, the junction contained 15 bases not matched to a gene. Germline V gene lookup returns CDR1 LGHNA and CDR2 YSLEER. Written as DNA, the CDR3 is TGCGCCAGCAGCCAAGTACGGCTGGGGCGGGGGGGCCGAGATGAGCAGTTCTTC. It yields the protein CASSQVRLGRGGRDEQFF.

This clone was observed a handful of times. This chain connects TRBV5-6 to TRBJ2-1; D is perhaps TRBD1 or TRBD2 (5 bases each). V lost 3 bases, J lost 9 bases, and 25 bases lay in between. CDR3 length equals 17 residues. Germline V CDR1 and CDR2: SGHDT, YYEEEE. The CDR3 loop is CASSSRTGEPLGTEQFF. The CDR3, as DNA: TGTGCCAGCAGCTCCCGAACTGGGGAACCTCTAGGGACTGAGCAGTTCTTC. The variable domain in full, with the rest retrieved from reference TRBV5-6 and TRBJ2-1, is DAGVTQSPTHLIKTRGQQVTLRCSPKSGHDTVSWYQQALGQGPQFIFQYYEEEERQRGNFPDRFSGHQFPNYSSELNVNALLLGDSALYLCASSSRTGEPLGTEQFFGPGTRLTVL.

The rearrangement links TRBV9 to TRBJ1-5; 9 positions agree with TRBD1. The junction had 9 bases not matched to a gene; V was cut back by 7 bases and J by 1 base. The CDR3 has 16 amino acids. The germline V gene encodes CDR1 SGDLS and CDR2 YYNGEE. This CDR3 reads CASSPGTGTSNQPQHF. DNA of the CDR3: TGTGCCAGCTCCCCCGGGACAGGGACCAGCAATCAGCCCCAGCATTTT.

This clone was recorded only once. The chain carries TRBV30 and TRBJ1-4; tentative D call: TRBD1 (5 bases). This CDR3 contains 14 residues. Germline CDR1 and CDR2: GTSNPN and SVGIG (reference sequence). V dropped 3 bases and J dropped 2 bases, with 10 bases sitting between them. CDR3 DNA sequence: TGTGCCTGGAGCAGAGGGGAGACTAATGAAAAACTGTTTTTT. Translated: CAWSRGETNEKLFF. Full variable domain (missing parts from reference TRBV30 and TRBJ1-4): SQTIHQWPATLVQPVGSPLSLECTVEGTSNPNLYWYRQAAGRGLQLLFYSVGIGQISSEVPQNLSASRPQDRQFILSSKKLLLSDSGFYLCAWSRGETNEKLFFGSGTQLSVL.

The V gene is TRBV10-3, the J gene TRBJ2-7, with 8 bases fitting TRBD1. The CDR3 spans 14 residues. V trimming: 4 bases; J trimming: 2 bases; junction bases outside the gene matches: 4. Germline lookup yields CDR1 ENHRY and CDR2 SYGVKD. DNA of the CDR3: TGTGCCATCAGTGTCGACAGGGGCCCCTACGAGCAGTACTTC. Residues: CAISVDRGPYEQYF.

V is TRBV7-9 and J is TRBJ1-1; 7 bases agree with TRBD1. Germline assignment: CDR1 SEHNR and CDR2 FQNEAQ (reference sequence). The CDR3 extends over 12 amino acids. The CDR3 DNA reads TGTGGCCTACAGGGGAGGAACACTGAAGCTTTCTTT. It translates to CGLQGRNTEAFF.

This clone came up once. V usage is TRBV27 and J usage is TRBJ1-5; no firm D call. The ends were cut back, 7 bases at V and 4 bases at J, with 11 bases in the middle. The CDR3 extends over 13 amino acids. Germline loops: CDR1 MNHEY, CDR2 SMNVEV (reference sequence). For the CDR3, the DNA is TGTGCCAGCACCCCGGACGGGAATCAGCCCCAGCATTTT. Translated: CASTPDGNQPQHF.

The J gene is TRBJ1-1, the V gene TRBV6-5, with D unresolved. Germline V CDR1 and CDR2: MNHEY, SVGAGI. This CDR3 region has 12 residues. Trimming pared 11 bases from V and 2 bases from J, leaving 12 bases between. The CDR3 spells CAALRGNTEAFF. The CDR3, as DNA: TGTGCCGCTCTCCGGGGTAACACTGAAGCTTTCTTT.

This chain connects TRBV9 to TRBJ1-2; no firm D call. The V and J ends lost 0 bases and 5 bases respectively, with 17 bases between them. Germline CDR1 and CDR2: SGDLS and YYNGEE. The CDR3 is 16 residues long. In DNA form, the CDR3 reads TGTGCCAGCAGCGTAGATCAAGGAGATTATGGGTATGGCTACACCTTC. It is translated as CASSVDQGDYGYGYTF.

This clone was picked up one time. The genes are TRBV10-2 and TRBJ2-7; D is uncertain. The V gene lost 4 bases and the J gene lost 1 base, with 8 bases spanning the gap. Germline assignment: CDR1 WSHSY and CDR2 SAAADI. The CDR3 length is 13 residues. CDR3 DNA: TGCGCCAGCAGTGTGGACCCGTCCTACGAGCAGTACTTC. Translating gives CASSVDPSYEQYF.

The CDR3 loop reads CASSSILHNEQFF. The CDR3 DNA reads TGTGCCAGCAGCTCTATCCTCCACAATGAGCAGTTCTTC. This chain joins TRBV7-2 and TRBJ2-1, with unresolved D. CDR1 SGHTA and CDR2 FQGNSA come from the germline V gene. This CDR3 has 13 amino acids. The V end was cut by 4 bases, the J end by 5 bases, with 9 bases between.

This chain links TRBV2 with TRBJ1-2; D uncertain. This CDR3 has 15 amino acids. The ends were cut back, 2 bases at V and 4 bases at J, with 14 bases in the middle. CDR1 and CDR2 (germline): SNHLY, FYNNEI. This chain's CDR3 is CASSERWGAVYGYTF. The CDR3 nucleotides are TGTGCCAGCAGTGAACGCTGGGGAGCGGTCTATGGCTACACCTTC.

This sequence joins TRBV9 and TRBJ1-2; 8 positions match TRBD1. The length of the CDR3 is 14 residues. The V segment lost 0 bases and the J segment 6 bases; nucleotides outside the gene matches: 4. CDR1 and CDR2 from the germline V gene are SGDLS and YYNGEE. CDR3 protein: CASSVGRGLNGYTF. The DNA for the CDR3 is TGTGCCAGCAGCGTAGGCAGGGGGCTCAATGGCTACACCTTC.